The 10 T cell receptor beta chains below all came from one sample that was sequenced in a study of sequential checkpoint blockade in melanoma. Only in-frame clones appear in the TCRdb table, and some are missing; sequencing was by immunoSEQ multiplex PCR. The profile shows approximately 26,000 clones, around 73% of them singletons. Treatment described: randomized to nivolumab then ipilimumab (arm A) or the reverse (arm B). The source material was CD8+ T cells sorted from blood (inferred from file names), sampled from a patient given nivolumab and ipilimumab in sequence. These receptors originate from a human donor with melanoma.

The chain couples TRBV2 to TRBJ2-7; 14 nucleotides match TRBD2. CDR3 length: 14 residues. The germline CDR1 and CDR2 sequences are SNHLY and FYNNEI. The V and J ends lost 3 bases and 5 bases, in that order; junction bases with no gene match: 0. CDR3 protein: CASSEGLAGDEQYF. CDR3 DNA: TGTGCCAGCAGTGAGGGACTAGCGGGGGACGAGCAGTACTTC. The full variable domain, its missing parts supplied by reference TRBV2 and TRBJ2-7, is EPEVTQTPSHQVTQMGQEVILRCVPISNHLYFYWYRQILGQKVEFLVSFYNNEISEKSEIFDDQFSVERPDGSNFTLKIRSTKLEDSAMYFCASSEGLAGDEQYFGPGTRLTVT.

V gene TRBV11-2 combines with J gene TRBJ1-3; TRBD1 agrees at 7 bases. CDR3 length: 16 amino acids. Germline V CDR1 and CDR2: SGHAT, FQNNGV. Trimming took 6 bases from V and 1 from J; bases not matched to a gene: 9. The CDR3 is CASRQTGLQSGNTIYF. The CDR3 DNA follows: TGTGCCAGCAGGCAGACAGGGCTTCAGTCTGGAAACACCATATATTTT. The full variable domain, rest sourced from reference TRBV11-2 and TRBJ1-3, is EAGVAQSPRYKIIEKRQSVAFWCNPISGHATLYWYQQILGQGPKLLIQFQNNGVVDDSQLPKDRFSAERLKGVDSTLKIQPAKLEDSAVYLCASRQTGLQSGNTIYFGEGSWLTVV.

This rearrangement joins TRBV25-1 to TRBJ2-7, with 9 bases fitting TRBD1. The CDR3 totals 12 residues. The V gene end was trimmed by 5 bases and the J gene end by 12 bases; junction bases not matched to a gene: 8. Germline V CDR1 and CDR2: MGHDK, SYGVNS. The CDR3 sequence is CASSFTGGYAYF. In DNA, the CDR3 is TGTGCCAGCAGTTTTACAGGGGGCTATGCGTACTTC.

This chain uses TRBV2 with TRBJ1-1, with D possibly TRBD1 on 6 matching bases. The CDR3 contains 12 residues. The V and J ends lost 7 bases and 3 bases respectively, with 9 bases between them. Per germline, CDR1 SNHLY and CDR2 FYNNEI. The CDR3 spells CASKGGYTEAFF. CDR3 DNA: TGTGCCAGCAAAGGGGGTTACACTGAAGCTTTCTTT.

This chain joins TRBV4-2 and TRBJ2-7; TRBD1 matches at 8 bases. Germline CDR1 LGHNA, CDR2 YNFKEQ. The CDR3 spans 14 residues. J was trimmed by 7 bases and V by 3 bases; bases with no gene match: 8. The CDR3 coding sequence is TGTGCCAGCAGCCACCGCAGGGGGCTTGATGAGCAGTACTTC. Translating gives CASSHRRGLDEQYF.

This chain connects TRBV28 to TRBJ1-2; 7 nucleotides match TRBD1. The CDR3 runs to 16 residues. Germline lookup yields CDR1 MDHEN and CDR2 SYDVKM. After removal of 5 bases from V and 6 bases from J, the junction contained 15 bases not matched to a gene. The CDR3 loop is CASSPSDREYEDGYTF. Written as DNA, the CDR3 is TGTGCCAGCAGTCCGTCTGACAGGGAATACGAGGATGGCTACACCTTC.

The CDR3 region is CASSLGLGQLSQETQYF. The CDR3 DNA sequence: TGTGCCAGCAGTTTGGGTCTGGGGCAGCTCAGCCAAGAGACCCAGTACTTC. The chain has TRBV27 and TRBJ2-5, with D possibly TRBD1 on 5 matching bases. Trimming removed 3 bases at V and 1 base at J, with 18 bases between. There are 17 residues in the CDR3. Germline V gene sequence: CDR1 MNHEY, CDR2 SMNVEV (reference sequence).

A few counts support this clone. The chain has TRBV11-2 and TRBJ1-4; no clear D gene. Germline assignment: CDR1 SGHAT and CDR2 FQNNGV. The length of the CDR3 is 16 residues. Trimming shortened V by 0 bases and J by 0 bases, and 8 bases separated the two germline ends. The CDR3 DNA reads as TGTGCCAGCAGCTTAGATGGGCCTGCAACTAATGAAAAACTGTTTTTT. As protein: CASSLDGPATNEKLFF.

The chain uses TRBV2 and TRBJ1-5; D unclear. V shed 7 bases and J shed 1 base, with 8 bases lying between them. Germline lookup yields CDR1 SNHLY and CDR2 FYNNEI. CDR3 size: 13 residues. CDR3 sequence (DNA): TGTGCCAGCACAGGTCTAAGCAATCAGCCCCAGCATTTT. Its translation is CASTGLSNQPQHF. The variable domain in full, completed from reference TRBV2 and TRBJ1-5, reads EPEVTQTPSHQVTQMGQEVILRCVPISNHLYFYWYRQILGQKVEFLVSFYNNEISEKSEIFDDQFSVERPDGSNFTLKIRSTKLEDSAMYFCASTGLSNQPQHFGDGTRLSIL.

The chain combines TRBV7-9 with TRBJ1-1; 7 positions match TRBD1. V gave up 5 bases and J gave up 8 bases; unmatched junction bases: 2. From germline, CDR1 is SEHNR and CDR2 FQNEAQ (reference sequence). There are 11 residues in the CDR3. In DNA, the CDR3 is TGTGCCAGCAGCCCGGACAGGGAAGCTTTCTTT. It is translated as CASSPDREAFF. Complete variable domain (other parts from reference TRBV7-9 and TRBJ1-1): DTGVSQNPRHKITKRGQNVTFRCDPISEHNRLYWYRQTLGQGPEFLTYFQNEAQLEKSRLLSDRFSAERPKGSFSTLEIQRTEQGDSAMYLCASSPDREAFFGQGTRLTVV.